This is a list of T cell receptor beta chains from one sample in a study of cytomegalovirus exposure and HLA in healthy donors. Sequencing used immunoSEQ multiplex PCR; TCRdb keeps in-frame clones, though not all of them. The table records some 120,000 clones, less than 85% of them present only once. Input material: PBMCs. All receptors come from a man aged 25-40 years in good health and CMV-seropositive. The CDR3 runs from the conserved cysteine through the conserved F or W. The D gene is left open where the match is weak. Not all rows give a size; the values are once, few, many and, for expanded clones, a class.

v_gene: TRBV6-5; d_gene: -; abundance: -; j_gene: TRBJ1-2; CDR3nt: TGTGCCAGCAGTGAAGTGCCAGGACTCTATGGCTACACCTTC; CDR3aa: CASSEVPGLYGYTF
v_gene: TRBV6-1; d_gene: -; abundance: -; j_gene: TRBJ1-2; CDR3nt: TGTGCCAGCAGTAGAGGTGGTTCGGAAGGCTACACCTTC; CDR3aa: CASSRGGSEGYTF
v_gene: TRBV11-2; d_gene: TRBD1; abundance: -; j_gene: TRBJ1-4; CDR3nt: TGTGCCAGCAGCTCCAACAGGGGAGTAGGCGAAAAACTGTTTTTT; CDR3aa: CASSSNRGVGEKLFF
v_gene: TRBV19; d_gene: -; abundance: -; j_gene: TRBJ1-1; CDR3nt: TGTGCCAGTAGTATAGAGGGCAGGGGCACTGAAGCTTTCTTT; CDR3aa: CASSIEGRGTEAFF
v_gene: TRBV5-4; d_gene: -; abundance: once; j_gene: TRBJ2-3; CDR3nt: TGTGCCAGCAGCTTGGCACTAGGGGATACGCAGTATTTT; CDR3aa: CASSLALGDTQYF
v_gene: TRBV5-6; d_gene: TRBD1; abundance: -; j_gene: TRBJ1-2; CDR3nt: TGTGCCAGCAGCCCGGAGGGGGCTCAGGGCTACACCTTC; CDR3aa: CASSPEGAQGYTF
v_gene: TRBV30; d_gene: TRBD1; abundance: -; j_gene: TRBJ1-2; CDR3nt: TGTGCCTGGGGACAGGGGCCTTATGGCTACACCTTC; CDR3aa: CAWGQGPYGYTF
v_gene: TRBV7-9; d_gene: -; abundance: -; j_gene: TRBJ1-2; CDR3nt: TGTGCCAGCAGCTTCGGGGGAACTAACTATGGCTACACCTTC; CDR3aa: CASSFGGTNYGYTF
v_gene: TRBV2; d_gene: -; abundance: -; j_gene: TRBJ2-2; CDR3nt: TGTGCCAGCAGTCATGGGGCTGGCAGCACCGGGGAGCTGTTTTTT; CDR3aa: CASSHGAGSTGELFF
v_gene: TRBV10-3; d_gene: TRBD1; abundance: -; j_gene: TRBJ1-2; CDR3nt: TGTGCCATCAGTGGTGGGACAGGTGCTAACTATGGCTACACCTTC; CDR3aa: CAISGGTGANYGYTF
v_gene: TRBV2; d_gene: -; abundance: -; j_gene: TRBJ2-5; CDR3nt: TGTGCCAGCAGTGACTTCCGGGGTGGGGAGACCCAGTACTTC; CDR3aa: CASSDFRGGETQYF
v_gene: TRBV29-1; d_gene: TRBD2; abundance: -; j_gene: TRBJ2-1; CDR3nt: TGCAGCGTTGAAGGGCTTCCCCTAGCGGGGGGTACCAGGAGCTCCTACAATGAGCAGTTCTTC; CDR3aa: CSVEGLPLAGGTRSSYNEQFF
v_gene: TRBV5-1; d_gene: -; abundance: -; j_gene: TRBJ2-3; CDR3nt: TGCGCCAGCAGCCCCGGAGTATCAGATACGCAGTATTTT; CDR3aa: CASSPGVSDTQYF
v_gene: TRBV6-1; d_gene: TRBD1; abundance: -; j_gene: TRBJ2-7; CDR3nt: TGTGCCAGCAGTGGGATGACAGGGCAGTGGGACGAGCAGTACTTC; CDR3aa: CASSGMTGQWDEQYF
v_gene: TRBV21-1; d_gene: -; abundance: -; j_gene: TRBJ1-2; CDR3nt: TGTGCCAGCGTCCCGGGACAGGTATCTAACTATGGCTACACCTTC; CDR3aa: CASVPGQVSNYGYTF
v_gene: TRBV10-3; d_gene: TRBD2; abundance: -; j_gene: TRBJ2-5; CDR3nt: TGTGCCATCAGCCAGACTAGCGGGGGGGGGAAAGAAGAGACCCAGTACTTC; CDR3aa: CAISQTSGGGKEETQYF
v_gene: TRBV2; d_gene: TRBD1; abundance: once; j_gene: TRBJ2-7; CDR3nt: TGTGCCAGCAGTGCAGGGACAGGGGGCAGTGAGCAGTACTTC; CDR3aa: CASSAGTGGSEQYF
v_gene: TRBV29-1; d_gene: -; abundance: -; j_gene: TRBJ1-1; CDR3nt: TGCAGCGTTGAGAAGGGGGTGACTGAAGCTTTCTTT; CDR3aa: CSVEKGVTEAFF
v_gene: TRBV28; d_gene: TRBD1; abundance: -; j_gene: TRBJ1-2; CDR3nt: TGTGCCAGCAGTCCCGGGACAGGGGTCTATGGCTACACCTTC; CDR3aa: CASSPGTGVYGYTF
v_gene: TRBV13; d_gene: TRBD1; abundance: -; j_gene: TRBJ2-7; CDR3nt: TGTGCCAGCAGCATCCGGGACAGCGCCTACGAGCAGTACTTC; CDR3aa: CASSIRDSAYEQYF
v_gene: TRBV5-6; d_gene: -; abundance: -; j_gene: TRBJ2-7; CDR3nt: TGTGCCAGCAGCTTGGGCGGGGGCCTCTCCTACGAGCAGTACTTC; CDR3aa: CASSLGGGLSYEQYF
v_gene: TRBV6-6; d_gene: TRBD1; abundance: -; j_gene: TRBJ1-2; CDR3nt: TGTGCCAGCGGAGACAGGGAGGCGGGGGGCTACACCTTC; CDR3aa: CASGDREAGGYTF
v_gene: TRBV7-8; d_gene: -; abundance: -; j_gene: TRBJ2-5; CDR3nt: TGTGCCAGCAGCGCGAATAGCGGAGAAGAAGAGACCCAGTACTTC; CDR3aa: CASSANSGEEETQYF
v_gene: TRBV7-2; d_gene: -; abundance: few; j_gene: TRBJ1-5; CDR3nt: TGTGCCAGCAGCTTAGGGGCCGATCAGCCCCAGCATTTT; CDR3aa: CASSLGADQPQHF
v_gene: TRBV10-3; d_gene: TRBD1; abundance: -; j_gene: TRBJ1-5; CDR3nt: TGTGCCATCAGTGCCGGGACAGGGGGCGATCAGCCCCAGCATTTT; CDR3aa: CAISAGTGGDQPQHF
v_gene: TRBV9; d_gene: TRBD1; abundance: -; j_gene: TRBJ1-2; CDR3nt: TGTGCCAGCAGCGCCCAAGGGACAGGGAGAGGCTACACCTTC; CDR3aa: CASSAQGTGRGYTF
v_gene: TRBV19; d_gene: TRBD1; abundance: -; j_gene: TRBJ1-4; CDR3nt: TGTGCCAGTAGGACCCGACAGGGGGCAACTAATGAAAAACTGTTTTTT; CDR3aa: CASRTRQGATNEKLFF
v_gene: TRBV30; d_gene: TRBD1; abundance: -; j_gene: TRBJ1-4; CDR3nt: TGTGCCTATACAGGGGCTAATGAAAAACTGTTTTTT; CDR3aa: CAYTGANEKLFF
v_gene: TRBV28; d_gene: -; abundance: -; j_gene: TRBJ1-1; CDR3nt: TGTGCCAGCAGTCTCAGGGGACCCACTGAAGCTTTCTTT; CDR3aa: CASSLRGPTEAFF
v_gene: TRBV4-1; d_gene: TRBD2; abundance: -; j_gene: TRBJ2-1; CDR3nt: TGCGCCAGCAGCCGACAAAACCTCAGGACTAGCGGGGGGGCCTTGCCATACAATGAGCAGTTCTTC; CDR3aa: CASSRQNLRTSGGALPYNEQFF
v_gene: TRBV27; d_gene: TRBD1; abundance: -; j_gene: TRBJ1-1; CDR3nt: TGTGCCAGCAGTCAAGGACAGGGCGAAGCTTTCTTT; CDR3aa: CASSQGQGEAFF
v_gene: TRBV23-1; d_gene: -; abundance: -; j_gene: TRBJ1-2; CDR3nt: TGCGCCAGCCCCCCGGGGGGGGCTGTTTATGGCTACACCTTC; CDR3aa: CASPPGGAVYGYTF
v_gene: TRBV4-1; d_gene: -; abundance: few; j_gene: TRBJ1-4; CDR3nt: TGCGCCAGCAGCTTGGCGGGGAGAGAAAAACTGTTTTTT; CDR3aa: CASSLAGREKLFF
v_gene: TRBV6-5; d_gene: -; abundance: few; j_gene: TRBJ2-1; CDR3nt: TGTGCCAGCAGTTACTCCCTTACAGAGGGCTACAATGAGCAGTTCTTC; CDR3aa: CASSYSLTEGYNEQFF
v_gene: TRBV9; d_gene: TRBD2; abundance: -; j_gene: TRBJ2-7; CDR3nt: TGTGCCAGCAGCTCCCTGGAGTTAGCGGGGCGACCCTACGAGCAGTACTTC; CDR3aa: CASSSLELAGRPYEQYF
v_gene: TRBV5-1; d_gene: -; abundance: -; j_gene: TRBJ2-3; CDR3nt: TGCGCCAGCAGCCCCCTGGACAGTGCAGATACGCAGTATTTT; CDR3aa: CASSPLDSADTQYF
v_gene: TRBV10-1; d_gene: TRBD1; abundance: -; j_gene: TRBJ2-5; CDR3nt: TGCGCCAGCTGGGCTAATGCCGGACAGGGGAGATTGAAGCAGTACTTC; CDR3aa: CASWANAGQGRLKQYF
v_gene: TRBV18; d_gene: -; abundance: once; j_gene: TRBJ1-3; CDR3nt: TGTGCCAGCTCGCAGGGACAAGGGCCTGGAAACACCATATATTTT; CDR3aa: CASSQGQGPGNTIYF
v_gene: TRBV30; d_gene: -; abundance: few; j_gene: TRBJ1-1; CDR3nt: TGTGCCTGGAGTGCCTTTAGCCTTCGGGAAGCTTTCTTT; CDR3aa: CAWSAFSLREAFF
v_gene: TRBV27; d_gene: -; abundance: -; j_gene: TRBJ1-4; CDR3nt: TGTGCCAGCAGTCACGACGGAGGGAGAGAAAAACTGTTTTTT; CDR3aa: CASSHDGGREKLFF
v_gene: TRBV19; d_gene: -; abundance: -; j_gene: TRBJ1-5; CDR3nt: TGTGCCAGTAGTATTGTCGTCGGTCAGCCCCAGCATTTT; CDR3aa: CASSIVVGQPQHF
v_gene: TRBV10-3; d_gene: TRBD2; abundance: -; j_gene: TRBJ2-2; CDR3nt: TGTGCCATCAGACTGACTAGCGGGGGACAGACCGGGGAGCTGTTTTTT; CDR3aa: CAIRLTSGGQTGELFF
v_gene: TRBV27; d_gene: TRBD1; abundance: -; j_gene: TRBJ2-1; CDR3nt: TGTGCCAGCAGTTTATCAGGACTGATTCCGGGACAGGGAACAGGCAATGAGCAGTTCTTC; CDR3aa: CASSLSGLIPGQGTGNEQFF
v_gene: TRBV29-1; d_gene: TRBD1; abundance: -; j_gene: TRBJ2-7; CDR3nt: TGCAGCGTTGAAGAAGGGACAGGGGGCTACGAGCAGTACTTC; CDR3aa: CSVEEGTGGYEQYF
v_gene: TRBV6-1; d_gene: TRBD1; abundance: few; j_gene: TRBJ1-4; CDR3nt: TGTGCCAGCAGATTGACAGGGGGTAATGAAAAACTGTTTTTT; CDR3aa: CASRLTGGNEKLFF
v_gene: TRBV10-1; d_gene: -; abundance: -; j_gene: TRBJ2-7; CDR3nt: TGCGCCAGCAGTGACGGGGACACTGGAGGTGAGCAGTACTTC; CDR3aa: CASSDGDTGGEQYF
v_gene: TRBV6-1; d_gene: TRBD1; abundance: -; j_gene: TRBJ1-5; CDR3nt: TGTGCCAGTTTACTGGACAGGGGGTCGTCTCAGCCCCAGCATTTT; CDR3aa: CASLLDRGSSQPQHF